Included here is one TCR beta chain sequence, with context. Antigen: not known. Regarding the study as a whole: The larger cohort examined one V-J beta rearrangement, not whole repertoires. The TCR gene usage of tumor memory CD4+ T cells clustered together with blood and lymph node memory CD4+ cells and with lymph node naive CD4+ cells.

One entry per CDR3 protein, called by TCRdb with MiXCR from the 5' RACE reads. The sample has 35,000 to 50,000 distinct CDR3 sequences, approximately 22% seen once. Cells sorted as Tregs were CD4+, CD25+ and CD127-/low. The V gene end was trimmed by 4 bases and the J gene end by 3 bases; junction bases not matched to a gene: 11. The germline V gene encodes CDR1 SGHTA and CDR2 FQGNSA. The CDR3 consists of 17 residues. Sequencing input: Tregs sorted from blood. This receptor was obtained from a female donor with breast cancer. V usage is TRBV7-2 and J usage is TRBJ2-3; TRBD2 agrees at 9 bases. The CDR3 loop is CASSSSGGLTRTDTQYF. The CDR3 DNA reads TGTGCCAGCAGCTCCAGCGGGGGGCTGACAAGGACAGATACGCAGTATTTT.